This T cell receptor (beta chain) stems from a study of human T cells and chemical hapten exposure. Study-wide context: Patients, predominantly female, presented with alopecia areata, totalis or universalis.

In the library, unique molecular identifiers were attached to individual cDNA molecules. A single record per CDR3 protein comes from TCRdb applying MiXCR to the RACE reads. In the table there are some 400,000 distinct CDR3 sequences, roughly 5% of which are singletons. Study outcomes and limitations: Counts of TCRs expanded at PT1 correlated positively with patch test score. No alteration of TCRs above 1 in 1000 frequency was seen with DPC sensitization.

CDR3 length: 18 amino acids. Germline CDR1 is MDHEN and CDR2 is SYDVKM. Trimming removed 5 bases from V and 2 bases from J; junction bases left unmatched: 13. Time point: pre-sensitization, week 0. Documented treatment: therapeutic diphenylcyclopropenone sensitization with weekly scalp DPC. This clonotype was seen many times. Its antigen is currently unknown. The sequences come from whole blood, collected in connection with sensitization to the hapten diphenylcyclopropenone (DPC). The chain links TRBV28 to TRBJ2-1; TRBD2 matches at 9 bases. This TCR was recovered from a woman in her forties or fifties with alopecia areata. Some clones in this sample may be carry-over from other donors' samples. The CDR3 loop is CASSGVWDRTSAYNEQFF. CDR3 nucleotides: TGTGCCAGCAGTGGGGTTTGGGACCGGACTAGCGCCTACAATGAGCAGTTCTTC.